These T cell receptor beta chains were read from a single sample in a study of control samples from healthy donors and cancer patients. Clones were sequenced by immunoSEQ multiplex PCR, and TCRdb holds only the in-frame ones, with some missing. The sample includes around 80,000 clones, 91% of them seen just once. Sequencing was performed on blood. All receptors derive from a man between 45 and 60 years old in good health. The CDR3 runs from the conserved cysteine through the conserved F or W. The order of the fields is CDR3 protein, CDR3 DNA, clone size, V gene, CDR3 length, J gene, D gene. The D gene is left open where the match is weak. The listing skips clone size in some rows; elsewhere it reads once, few, many or a size class.

CDR3aa: CASSELGGSGANVLTF; CDR3nt: TGTGCCAGCAGTGAATTGGGGGGGTCTGGGGCCAACGTCCTGACTTTC; abundance: once; v_gene: TRBV2; len: 16; j_gene: TRBJ2-6; d_gene: TRBD2
CDR3aa: CASSSGQAFTQETQYF; CDR3nt: TGCGCCAGCAGCTCGGGACAGGCCTTTACACAAGAGACCCAGTACTTC; abundance: .; v_gene: TRBV5-1; len: 16; j_gene: TRBJ2-5; d_gene: TRBD1
CDR3aa: CASSGRGEWTDTQYF; CDR3nt: TGTGCCAGTAGTGGCAGGGGGGAGTGGACAGATACGCAGTATTTT; abundance: .; v_gene: TRBV19; len: 15; j_gene: TRBJ2-3; d_gene: .
CDR3aa: CASSMEGNQPQHF; CDR3nt: TGTGCCAGTAGTATGGAGGGCAATCAGCCCCAGCATTTT; abundance: .; v_gene: TRBV19; len: 13; j_gene: TRBJ1-5; d_gene: .
CDR3aa: CAGRQALTDTQYF; CDR3nt: TGTGCCGGACGACAGGCTCTAACAGATACGCAGTATTTT; abundance: .; v_gene: TRBV7-9; len: 13; j_gene: TRBJ2-3; d_gene: .
CDR3aa: CASSLNPGGGNTIYF; CDR3nt: TGCGCCAGCAGCTTGAATCCAGGGGGAGGAAACACCATATATTTT; abundance: .; v_gene: TRBV5-1; len: 15; j_gene: TRBJ1-3; d_gene: TRBD1
CDR3aa: CASSEGYGYTF; CDR3nt: TGTGCCAGCAGCGAAGGGTATGGCTACACCTTC; abundance: .; v_gene: TRBV4-2; len: 11; j_gene: TRBJ1-2; d_gene: .
CDR3aa: CASSLAIQLTYNEQFF; CDR3nt: TGTGCCAGCAGCTTAGCTATACAGTTGACCTACAATGAGCAGTTCTTC; abundance: .; v_gene: TRBV7-2; len: 16; j_gene: TRBJ2-1; d_gene: .
CDR3aa: CASSLDPGRQETQYF; CDR3nt: TGTGCCAGCAGCTTGGACCCCGGACGGCAAGAGACCCAGTACTTC; abundance: .; v_gene: TRBV5-6; len: 15; j_gene: TRBJ2-5; d_gene: .
CDR3aa: CASSPGLAGGRGELFF; CDR3nt: TGTGCCAGCAGCCCCGGACTAGCGGGGGGGCGGGGGGAGCTGTTTTTT; abundance: .; v_gene: TRBV7-2; len: 16; j_gene: TRBJ2-2; d_gene: TRBD2
CDR3aa: CASSPLGGQGNTEAFF; CDR3nt: TGCGCCAGCAGCCCGCTTGGGGGACAGGGAAACACTGAAGCTTTCTTT; abundance: .; v_gene: TRBV5-1; len: 16; j_gene: TRBJ1-1; d_gene: TRBD1
CDR3aa: CASRAGAAGSGELFF; CDR3nt: TGTGCCAGCAGGGCGGGGGCCGCAGGGTCCGGGGAGCTGTTTTTT; abundance: .; v_gene: TRBV27; len: 15; j_gene: TRBJ2-2; d_gene: .
CDR3aa: CASSPRGNMNTEAFF; CDR3nt: TGCGCCAGCAGCCCAAGAGGGAACATGAACACTGAAGCTTTCTTT; abundance: .; v_gene: TRBV4-1; len: 15; j_gene: TRBJ1-1; d_gene: .
CDR3aa: CSVEPTSRTDTQYF; CDR3nt: TGCAGCGTTGAACCGACTAGTCGTACAGATACGCAGTATTTT; abundance: .; v_gene: TRBV29-1; len: 14; j_gene: TRBJ2-3; d_gene: .
CDR3aa: CFVGTFAGKLFF; CDR3nt: TGTTTTGTCGGGACCTTTGCAGGAAAACTGTTTTTT; abundance: .; v_gene: TRBV21-1; len: 12; j_gene: TRBJ1-4; d_gene: .
CDR3aa: CASRSGTDWTQYF; CDR3nt: TGTGCCAGCAGGTCCGGGACAGACTGGACCCAGTACTTC; abundance: .; v_gene: TRBV2; len: 13; j_gene: TRBJ2-5; d_gene: TRBD1
CDR3aa: CSVAPGGSGTIYF; CDR3nt: TGCAGCGTGGCCCCCGGCGGCAGCGGCACCATATATTTT; abundance: .; v_gene: TRBV29-1; len: 13; j_gene: TRBJ1-3; d_gene: .
CDR3aa: CSVRDNYGYTF; CDR3nt: TGCAGCGTACGGGACAACTATGGCTACACCTTC; abundance: .; v_gene: TRBV29-1; len: 11; j_gene: TRBJ1-2; d_gene: .
CDR3aa: CASSGDRERTGELFF; CDR3nt: TGTGCCAGCAGCGGGGACAGGGAACGAACCGGGGAGCTGTTTTTT; abundance: .; v_gene: TRBV5-4; len: 15; j_gene: TRBJ2-2; d_gene: TRBD1
CDR3aa: CASSKGSHFTEAFF; CDR3nt: TGCGCCAGCAGCAAAGGGTCCCATTTCACTGAAGCTTTCTTT; abundance: .; v_gene: TRBV5-1; len: 14; j_gene: TRBJ1-1; d_gene: .
CDR3aa: CASSLGARGPNGYTF; CDR3nt: TGTGCCAGCAGTCTTGGGGCGCGAGGACCCAATGGCTACACCTTC; abundance: .; v_gene: TRBV7-6; len: 15; j_gene: TRBJ1-2; d_gene: .
CDR3aa: CASSPGGFYGETQYF; CDR3nt: TGTGCCAGCAGCCCTGGGGGGTTTTACGGAGAGACCCAGTACTTC; abundance: .; v_gene: TRBV5-6; len: 15; j_gene: TRBJ2-5; d_gene: .
CDR3aa: CASSLDFTDTQYF; CDR3nt: TGTGCCAGCAGTCTTGACTTCACAGATACGCAGTATTTT; abundance: .; v_gene: TRBV6-5; len: 13; j_gene: TRBJ2-3; d_gene: .
CDR3aa: CASSSRAWDTHEQYF; CDR3nt: TGTGCCAGCAGCTCCCGGGCTTGGGACACCCACGAGCAGTACTTC; abundance: many; v_gene: TRBV7-9; len: 15; j_gene: TRBJ2-7; d_gene: .